A single sample gave rise to the 24 T cell receptor beta chains below, sequenced in a study of shared clonotypes between healthy human individuals. The assay was immunoSEQ multiplex PCR, and TCRdb's table has in-frame clones only and misses some. The table lists fewer than 500,000 clones, about 75% of them singletons. Sequenced input: PBMCs. The receptors shown here come from a woman aged 40 to 50 in good health. Some clones in this sample may be carry-over from other donors' samples.

V and J are TRBV27 and TRBJ1-4, with 11 bases lining up with TRBD1. Germline loops: CDR1 MNHEY, CDR2 SMNVEV (reference sequence). After removal of 6 bases from V and 6 bases from J, the junction contained 3 bases not matched to a gene. The CDR3 has 14 residues. CDR3 region: CASRRTGGDEKLFF. DNA of the CDR3: TGTGCCAGCAGACGGACAGGGGGCGATGAAAAACTGTTTTTT.

The chain has TRBV25-1 and TRBJ2-2; 8 nucleotides agree with TRBD1. This CDR3 has 18 residues. CDR1 MGHDK and CDR2 SYGVNS come from the germline V gene. The V gene end was trimmed by 4 bases and the J gene end by 6 bases; junction bases not matched to a gene: 16. CDR3 amino acids: CASSAKPQTGADAGELFF. As DNA, the CDR3 is TGTGCCAGCAGTGCCAAACCCCAGACAGGGGCGGATGCCGGGGAGCTGTTTTTT.

This clone was recorded many times. This chain joins TRBV7-3 and TRBJ1-2, with D tentatively TRBD1 (5 bases). The CDR3 consists of 13 residues. Trimming took off 1 base at V and 8 bases at J, with 11 bases between the two ends. Looked up from germline, CDR1 is SGHTA and CDR2 is FQGTGA. CDR3 sequence reads: CASSLRAGPGYTF. For the CDR3, the DNA is TGTGCCAGCAGCTTAAGGGCAGGGCCCGGCTACACCTTC.

The chain is built from TRBV2 and TRBJ2-5; D may match TRBD1 or TRBD2 (6 bases each). CDR1 and CDR2 from the germline V gene are SNHLY and FYNNEI. With 4 bases removed from V and 5 bases from J, the gap between germline ends came to 11 bases. The CDR3 contains 13 residues. The CDR3 sequence: CASSGWGAETQYF. The CDR3 DNA reads TGTGCCAGCAGTGGGTGGGGGGCGGAGACCCAGTACTTC.

The genes are TRBV27 and TRBJ2-7, with 7 bases aligning to TRBD1. This CDR3 spans 15 amino acids. Trimming removed 3 bases from V and 5 bases from J; junction bases left unmatched: 10. Germline V CDR1 and CDR2: MNHEY, SMNVEV (reference sequence). CDR3 coding DNA: TGTGCCAGCAGTTTTGTTTTTGGGACAGTTCACGAGCAGTACTTC. This encodes CASSFVFGTVHEQYF.

The chain recombines TRBV28 with TRBJ2-7; D may match TRBD1 or TRBD2 (5 bases each). Looked up from germline, CDR1 is MDHEN and CDR2 is SYDVKM. This CDR3 has 14 residues. The V gene lost 6 bases and the J gene lost 0 bases, with 12 bases spanning the gap. The CDR3 nucleotides are TGTGCCAGCAGCCAACGGGACCTCTCCTACGAGCAGTACTTC. This sequence encodes CASSQRDLSYEQYF.

This sequence joins TRBV5-4 and TRBJ2-1; 11 bases match TRBD2. The J segment lost 6 bases and the V segment lost 4 bases, leaving 9 bases of the junction unmatched. This CDR3 region has 16 residues. CDR1 is SGHNT, CDR2 YYREEE, per germline (reference sequence). The CDR3 spells CASSPRRGLAANEQFF. The CDR3 bases are TGTGCCAGCAGCCCCCGGAGGGGACTAGCGGCCAATGAGCAGTTCTTC.

This chain uses TRBV6-5 with TRBJ2-1; no clear D. Germline CDR1 is MNHEY and CDR2 is SVGAGI. The CDR3 totals 15 residues. V lost 0 bases and J 4 bases, leaving 10 bases between the germline ends. For the CDR3, the DNA is TGTGCCAGCAGTTACTCTCGGAGTAGATACAATGAGCAGTTCTTC. It yields the protein CASSYSRSRYNEQFF.

The V gene is TRBV19, the J gene TRBJ2-1; TRBD2 matches 8 bases. The CDR3 runs 12 residues. Germline lookup yields CDR1 LNHDA and CDR2 SQIVND (reference sequence). V was clipped by 10 bases and J by 5 bases; unmatched bases: 4. The CDR3 nucleotides are TGTGCCACCGGGACTAGGGACAATGAGCAGTTCTTC. Amino acid sequence: CATGTRDNEQFF.

The V and J genes are TRBV7-3 and TRBJ2-3; tentatively, D is TRBD1 or TRBD2 (5 bases each). The ends were cut back, 2 bases at V and 0 bases at J, with 9 bases in the middle. This CDR3 is 15 amino acids long. In germline, CDR1 is SGHTA, CDR2 FQGTGA. CDR3 nucleotides: TGTGCCAGCAGCTTATACGGGACGAGCACAGATACGCAGTATTTT. This encodes CASSLYGTSTDTQYF. Full variable domain (outside the CDR3, taken from reference TRBV7-3 and TRBJ2-3): GAGVSQTPSNKVTEKGKYVELRCDPISGHTALYWYRQSLGQGPEFLIYFQGTGAADDSGLPNDRFFAVRPEGSVSTLKIQRTERGDSAVYLCASSLYGTSTDTQYFGPGTRLTVL.

The rearrangement joins TRBV6-5 to TRBJ1-1; D might be TRBD1 (6 bases). Germline V gene data show CDR1 as MNHEY and CDR2 as SVGAGI. V shed 2 bases and J shed 5 bases, with 18 bases lying between them. CDR3 length: 16 residues. The CDR3 loop reads CASSYGGGRGGTEAFF. The CDR3 DNA reads as TGTGCCAGCAGTTACGGGGGGGGCAGGGGAGGGACTGAAGCTTTCTTT.

This clone was counted a few times. This chain connects TRBV27 to TRBJ2-3; TRBD2 matches at 8 bases. V shed 6 bases and J 6 bases; nucleotides not matched to a gene: 11. The germline gives CDR1 MNHEY, CDR2 SMNVEV (reference sequence). The CDR3 spans 15 residues. In DNA form, the CDR3 reads TGTGCCAGCAGCTATGGGGCTAGCGGGCGTGATACGCAGTATTTT. This translates into CASSYGASGRDTQYF.

With regard to this clone: One junction end does not reproduce the germline sequence, and a read error may be involved. The chain joins TRBV7-7 to TRBJ2-3; D call uncertain. The CDR3 spans 13 residues. Germline assignment: CDR1 SSHAT and CDR2 FNYEAQ (reference sequence). CDR3 bases: TGTGCTAGCAGCTTAGACTCCCCGGATACGCAGTATTTT. Translation: CASSLDSPDTQYF.

The chain links TRBV5-4 to TRBJ2-1; 9 nucleotides match TRBD1. Germline CDR1 and CDR2: SGHNT and YYREEE (reference sequence). The CDR3 length is 15 residues. V shed 4 bases and J 3 bases; nucleotides not matched to a gene: 5. The CDR3 bases are TGTGCCAGCAGCATTGACAGGGGGAACTACAATGAGCAGTTCTTC. Translating it yields CASSIDRGNYNEQFF.

The V and J genes are TRBV5-6 and TRBJ1-1; D is possibly TRBD1 (6 bases). The germline V and J ends were trimmed by 2 bases and 3 bases, with 11 bases remaining between them. From germline, CDR1 is SGHDT and CDR2 YYEEEE. The CDR3 has 14 residues. CDR3 DNA sequence: TGTGCCAGCAGCTTCGGCGAGGGGGACACTGAAGCTTTCTTT. Amino acid sequence: CASSFGEGDTEAFF.

The chain employs TRBV5-1 and TRBJ2-5; 9 bases align to TRBD2. The V segment lost 4 bases and the J segment 7 bases; nucleotides outside the gene matches: 14. CDR1 SGHRS and CDR2 YFSETQ come from the germline V gene. This CDR3 spans 16 amino acids. The CDR3 here is CASSPARQGGRGTQYF. CDR3 bases: TGCGCCAGCAGCCCGGCCCGACAGGGCGGGAGGGGGACCCAGTACTTC.

This clone appeared a single time. A much bigger clone sits one base away, suggesting this may be a read error. This chain links TRBV1 with TRBJ2-5; the table assigns TRBD2, which was not confirmed against the DNA. TRBV1 is shown as a pseudogene. This CDR3 is 14 amino acids long. The CDR3 sequence: CTPSSGSGGETQYF. CDR3 DNA sequence: TGCACTCCTTCTAGCGGGAGCGGGGGAGAGACCCAGTACTTC.

In DNA form, the CDR3 reads TGCGCCAGCAGCCAGGGGAGTAGCGGAACCATAGGGCACTACAATGAGCAGTTCTTC. Translating gives CASSQGSSGTIGHYNEQFF. This rearrangement joins TRBV10-1 to TRBJ2-1, with D perhaps matching TRBD1 or TRBD2 (6 bases each). V shed 6 bases and J shed 3 bases, with 27 bases lying between them. Germline CDR1 and CDR2: WNHNN and SYGVQD (reference sequence). There are 19 residues in the CDR3.

The chain recombines TRBV5-6 with TRBJ2-3; TRBD2 matches at 13 bases. Unmatched junction bases numbered 8, after V lost 4 bases and J lost 6 bases. Germline CDR1 is SGHDT and CDR2 is YYEEEE. CDR3 length: 16 amino acids. The CDR3 DNA reads as TGTGCCAGCAGCCCAACTAGCGGGAGGGCCGTGGATACGCAGTATTTT. Protein: CASSPTSGRAVDTQYF.

The rearrangement links TRBV18 to TRBJ2-3; weak D call: TRBD2 (5 bases). Germline V gene sequence: CDR1 KGHSH, CDR2 LQKENI. The CDR3 has 15 residues. V shed 3 bases and J shed 2 bases, with 12 bases lying between them. Here the CDR3 reads CASSPRGGYTDTQYF. CDR3 in DNA: TGTGCCAGCTCACCCCGAGGAGGCTACACAGATACGCAGTATTTT.

This chain links TRBV7-3 with TRBJ2-1, with 13 bases matching TRBD2. V lost 1 base, J lost 4 bases, and 7 bases stayed unmatched. The CDR3 extends over 18 amino acids. Germline CDR1 SGHTA, CDR2 FQGTGA. In nucleotides, the CDR3 is TGTGCCAGCAGCTTAAACCCCGGACTAGCGGGGGCTTACAATGAGCAGTTCTTC. Translating it yields CASSLNPGLAGAYNEQFF.

The V call is TRBV4-1, the J call TRBJ2-1; 9 positions agree with TRBD2. The germline CDR1 and CDR2 sequences are MGHRA and YSYEKL. The CDR3 runs to 16 residues. V lost 4 bases, J lost 6 bases, and 10 bases stayed unmatched. CDR3: CASSLRAGTSTNEQFF. The DNA of the CDR3 is TGCGCCAGCAGCCTCCGAGCAGGGACTAGCACCAATGAGCAGTTCTTC.

With respect to this clone: A junction boundary mismatches the germline segment, possibly from a read error. V gene TRBV10-3 combines with J gene TRBJ1-2; weak D call: TRBD1 (6 bases). Per the germline V gene, CDR1 is ENHRY and CDR2 is SYGVKD. This CDR3 spans 13 amino acids. The CDR3: CASSEQGIYGYTF. In nucleotides, the CDR3 is TGTGCCAGCAGTGAACAGGGTATCTATGGCTACACCTTC.

The chain is built from TRBV11-2 and TRBJ1-2; D gene ambiguous. Germline V gene data show CDR1 as SGHAT and CDR2 as FQNNGV. V was shortened by 1 base and J by 3 bases, with 15 bases between the two germline ends. This CDR3 contains 16 residues. The CDR3 bases are TGTGCCAGCAGCTTAGTTGGCAGGACCTCCTACTATGGCTACACCTTC. It is translated as CASSLVGRTSYYGYTF.